These T cell receptor beta chains were read from a single sample in a study of read filtering for tumor transcriptome and immune sequencing. TCRdb called the reads again in MiXCR, with one record for every CDR3 protein. The sample carries 90,000 or so distinct CDR3 sequences, around a fifth recorded once. Material: a population of CD138-negative cells sorted from bone marrow. Every receptor here comes from a donor at least 40 years old with multiple myeloma. Each CDR3 is given with its conserved first and last residue. A D gene is named only where the DNA matches it firmly. Clone size appears in some rows only: once, few, many, or a class for an expanded clone.

abundance | j_gene | d_gene | v_gene | CDR3nt | CDR3aa
NA | TRBJ2-6 | NA | TRBV5-4 | TGTGCCAGCAGCAAAGACGGAAACTCTGGGGCCAACGTCCTGACTTTC | CASSKDGNSGANVLTF
many | TRBJ1-1 | NA | TRBV13 | TGTGCCAGCAGCGTCGGACACGCGAACACTGAAGCTTTCTTT | CASSVGHANTEAFF
NA | TRBJ2-1 | NA | TRBV19 | TGTGCCAGTACCCCCTACGCAGGGTTCAATGAGCAGTTCTTC | CASTPYAGFNEQFF
many | TRBJ2-6 | NA | TRBV28 | TGTGCCGGGAGTGACTCTGGGGCCAACGTCCTGACTTTC | CAGSDSGANVLTF
many | TRBJ2-3 | NA | TRBV2 | TGTGCCAGCAGCGCCTGGGAGGTCGAGCAGTATTTT | CASSAWEVEQYF
many | TRBJ2-5 | NA | TRBV5-1 | TGCGCCAGCAGCTTGGCGGGGGCCGGGACCCAGTACTTC | CASSLAGAGTQYF
few | TRBJ2-1 | TRBD2 | TRBV7-8 | TGTGCCAGCAGCTTACGGGGACTAGCGGTATACAATGAGCAGTTCTTC | CASSLRGLAVYNEQFF
NA | TRBJ1-5 | NA | TRBV19 | TGTGCCAGTACATTTGGGGGGGGCGGCAATCAGCCCCAGCATTTT | CASTFGGGGNQPQHF
few | TRBJ2-3 | TRBD1 | TRBV5-1 | TGCGCCAGCAGCTTGGAGCGGACAGGGGTTGATACGCAGTATTTT | CASSLERTGVDTQYF
many | TRBJ2-3 | NA | TRBV18 | TGTGCCAGCTCACCATTGGAGCGCACAGATACGCAGTATTTT | CASSPLERTDTQYF
many | TRBJ2-2 | NA | TRBV4-1 | TGCGCCAGCAGCCACACTCGCAGGGGATCAAACACCGGGGAGCTGTTTTTT | CASSHTRRGSNTGELFF
few | TRBJ2-4 | NA | TRBV12-3/TRBV12-4 | TGTGCCAGCAGTTTAGGTGTGGGGGAAGCCAAAAACATTCAGTACTTC | CASSLGVGEAKNIQYF
NA | TRBJ1-2 | NA | TRBV27 | NA | CAIRLDSNYGCTF
many | TRBJ1-1 | TRBD1 | TRBV20-1 | TGCAGTGCTAGAGGCCAGACAGGGATGAACACTGAAGCTTTCTTT | CSARGQTGMNTEAFF
many | TRBJ1-4 | NA | TRBV28 | TGTGCCAGCAGTCTTGCGGGAGGGATCGGGACTAATGAAAAACTGTTTTTT | CASSLAGGIGTNEKLFF
many | TRBJ2-3 | TRBD1 | TRBV29-1 | TGCAGCGTTGCGACAGGGAATACGCAGTATTTT | CSVATGNTQYF
few | TRBJ2-3 | TRBD1 | TRBV7-3 | TGTGCCAGCAGTCCCGACAGGGGCACGCAGTATTTT | CASSPDRGTQYF
many | TRBJ2-1 | NA | TRBV18 | TGTGCCAGCTCACCACCTTTGGGGCAGGGGAGGAATGAGCAGTTCTTC | CASSPPLGQGRNEQFF
NA | TRBJ2-5 | TRBD1 | TRBV7-2 | TGTGCCAGCAGCCCGGGACAGGAGGAGACCCAGTACTTC | CASSPGQEETQYF
many | TRBJ2-1 | NA | TRBV12-3/TRBV12-4 | TGTGCCAGCAGTTCCGAGCGGCTCTACAATGAGCAGTTCTTC | CASSSERLYNEQFF
many | TRBJ2-7 | TRBD1 | TRBV7-9 | TGTGCCAGCAGCCGTTGGGACAGGGCGGGGGACGAGCAGTACTTC | CASSRWDRAGDEQYF
many | TRBJ1-2 | NA | TRBV29-1 | TGCAGCGTTGTTCGGACGAACTATGGCTACACCTTC | CSVVRTNYGYTF
many | TRBJ1-6 | NA | TRBV18 | TGTGCCAGCTCACCAAGTACGGCTATTAATTCACCCCTCCACTTT | CASSPSTAINSPLHF
NA | TRBJ1-2 | TRBD1 | TRBV3-1 | TGTGCCAGCAGCCAAGATGGCAGGGGGCTCACTGGCTACACCTTC | CASSQDGRGLTGYTF
NA | TRBJ1-5 | NA | TRBV4-1 | TGCGCCAGCAGCCCCATCTTCGAACCGCCCCAGCATTTT | CASSPIFEPPQHF
many | TRBJ2-7 | TRBD2 | TRBV20-1 | TGCAGTGCTACCCGTAAAGCGGGGGGCTCCTACGAGCAGTACTTC | CSATRKAGGSYEQYF
NA | TRBJ1-5 | NA | TRBV12-3/TRBV12-4 | TGTGCCAGCACCCTAGGATCTATAAATCAGCCCCAGCATTTT | CASTLGSINQPQHF
many | TRBJ1-5 | NA | TRBV5-1 | TGCGCCAGCAGCTTGGGGGGGAACAATCAGCCCCAGCATTTT | CASSLGGNNQPQHF